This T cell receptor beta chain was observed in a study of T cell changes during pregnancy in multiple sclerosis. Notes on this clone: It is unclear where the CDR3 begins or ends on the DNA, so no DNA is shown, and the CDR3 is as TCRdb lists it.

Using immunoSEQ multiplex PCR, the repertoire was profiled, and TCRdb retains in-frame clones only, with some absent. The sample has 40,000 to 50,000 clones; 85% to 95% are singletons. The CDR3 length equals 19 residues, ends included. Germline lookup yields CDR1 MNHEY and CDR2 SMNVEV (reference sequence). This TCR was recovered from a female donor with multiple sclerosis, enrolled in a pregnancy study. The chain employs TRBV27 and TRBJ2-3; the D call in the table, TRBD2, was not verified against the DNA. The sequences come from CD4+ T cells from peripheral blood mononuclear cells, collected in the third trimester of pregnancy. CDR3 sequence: CASSSSGGWRNKNTDTQYF.